What follows are 2 T cell receptor beta chains derived from one specimen sequenced in a study of blood T cell repertoires in COVID-19. Sequencing used immunoSEQ multiplex PCR; TCRdb keeps in-frame clones, though not all of them. The sample lists roughly 170,000 clones; 85% to 90% were seen once. The sample consisted of peripheral blood. These receptors originate from a woman aged 18-29 years who had recovered from COVID-19.

The rearrangement joins TRBV6-2 or TRBV6-3 to TRBJ2-3; TRBD2 aligns across 11 bases. The V gene end was trimmed by 2 bases and the J gene end by 2 bases; junction bases not matched to a gene: 3. This CDR3 comprises 16 residues. Germline-derived CDR1 and CDR2 are MNHEY and SVGEGT. The DNA for the CDR3 is TGTGCCAGCAGTTACCTAGCGGGGGGTGACACAGATACGCAGTATTTT. It is translated as CASSYLAGGDTDTQYF.

The chain has TRBV5-4 and TRBJ1-3; D is ambiguous. CDR3 length equals 11 residues. With 7 bases removed from V and 0 bases from J, the gap between germline ends came to 2 bases. Looked up from germline, CDR1 is SGHNT and CDR2 is YYREEE (reference sequence). The CDR3 loop is CASHSGNTIYF. The CDR3, as DNA: TGTGCCAGCCACTCTGGAAACACCATATATTTT.